This T cell receptor beta chain appears in the sequencing data of a study of T cells in Graves' hyperthyroidism and ophthalmopathy (dated by TCRdb to between 2018 and 2020). Describing the broader study: Peripheral blood was sampled at the time of initial diagnosis, prior to any treatment. To identify distinguishing TCR V-J signatures, a discovery cohort of around 100 patients was used, comprising some 43 with Graves' ophthalmopathy and around 60 with stable Graves' hyperthyroidism. Prospective prediction of ophthalmopathy was tested in an independent validation cohort consisting of 18 to 20 hyperthyroidism patients and around 16 patients who later progressed to ophthalmopathy. The roughly 91 discovery patients were randomly divided into training and test sets at a 7:3 ratio. In addition, the study compared T-cell repertoires in thyroid tissue and in blood from about 6 Graves' hyperthyroidism patients. Once sampling was done, hyperthyroidism patients were given methimazole at a starting dose of 30 mg daily, whereas ophthalmopathy patients were given high-dose intravenous methylprednisolone. TCR Vbeta CDR3 sequencing of 130 to 150 peripheral blood samples (over 40 ophthalmopathy, approximately 80 hyperthyroidism and approximately 17 progressor patients) is reported in the paper.

This clonotype occurred many times. Its target antigen remains unknown. Base qualities were left out, and no much larger clone turns up one base away. Stable Graves' hyperthyroidism was defined as the absence of progression to ophthalmopathy over 18 months of follow-up. Hyperthyroidism patients were newly diagnosed, had a disease duration of under 2 months, and were aged 18 to 65 years. The study excluded patients with uncontrolled infections, other autoimmune diseases, pregnancy or lactation. Diagnoses relied on clinical symptoms, serum thyroxine and TRAb, thyroid ultrasound and orbital computed tomography. PBMCs were isolated from approximately 10 ml of fresh peripheral blood by Ficoll-Paque density gradient centrifugation. Total RNA was extracted with Trizol reagent, and quality was checked on an Agilent 2100 Bioanalyzer. What the study reported, not specific to this receptor: Most expanded thyroid clonotypes (frequency above 0.001) were also detected in blood, a finding suggesting that blood repertoires may reflect thyroid immune responses. No statistical method was used to set the sample size in advance, and investigators knew the group allocation. In validation, the model predicted progression to ophthalmopathy with 60% to 71% sensitivity and 72% to 85% specificity, a median of about 6 months before onset. A model built on a 13 V-J signature distinguished ophthalmopathy from stable hyperthyroidism, reaching 87.88% sensitivity and about 81% specificity in cross-validation and 80%/75% in testing.

Amplification of TCR beta CDR3 regions was carried out from RNA transcripts. The first round of RT-PCR for the TCR CDR3 was performed with the HTBI primer set and the Qiagen OneStep RT-PCR kit. Libraries were constructed in a second round of multiplex PCR, after which size selection and purification were performed. The libraries were sequenced on an Illumina HiSeq2000 using paired-end 100 bp reads. The paper's processing steps were these. SOAPnuke was used to process the raw data, removing reads that contained adapters or uncalled bases, had a mean Phred below 15, or lacked an exact match to the constant primer or identifier. COPE v1.2.5 was used to merge high-quality paired reads, and clonotypes were defined as unique nucleotide sequences. MiTCR v1.1 was used to align the clonotypes against IMGT TRBV, TRBD and TRBJ reference segments. The analysis was restricted to V-J combinations with a frequency above 0.0001, which together covered over 99% of the repertoires. The TCS score was defined as F50 (clonal expansion) divided by E x V (chaos), with BLOSUM62-based TCRdist calculated between CDR3 peptides within each V-J. Welch's t-statistics and random forest reduced around 550 V-J features to 13, which were used in a naive Bayes classifier (R e1071). In TCRdb, the public reads were trimmed at Q25 with fastp and aligned with MiXCR, with productive beta chains retained. Records with the same CDR3 protein are collapsed into one entry carrying the most frequent genes and DNA. These V and J calls are TCRdb output, not the study's own analysis. Across this sample there are 300,000 to 400,000 distinct CDR3 sequences, with 21% seen only once. The ten largest clones add up to about 50% of the sample.

From its cysteine to its phenylalanine, the CDR3 spans 14 amino acids. Only CDR3 DNA remains: 42 bases, in frame from the first base. Cut back by 2 bases and 3 bases, the V and J ends lie 10 bases apart. From a lookup of the germline V gene, CDR1 and CDR2 are SGHRS and YFSETQ. This clonotype was obtained from a woman aged 50 to 60 with Graves' hyperthyroidism. The sample comprised blood. Rearrangement joined TRBV5-1 to TRBJ2-3; TRBD1 is a possible D gene, resting on 6 matching bases. The nucleotides are TGCGCCAGCAGCTTCCAGGGGCGGACAGATACGCAGTATTTT. The encoded protein is CASSFQGRTDTQYF.